The 6 T cell receptor beta chains presented below share a single source sample, sequenced in a study of post-analysis software for immune sequencing data. Whole-study results and caveats: Controls showed lower frequencies than patients for roughly 5 TRBV segments, and TRBV5-6, TRBV5-1 and TRBV20-1 were among these.

Built from TCR beta cDNA, the libraries had unique molecular identifiers in them. MiXCR, run by TCRdb on the PCR reads, gives a single entry per CDR3 protein. Seen here are 380,000 or so distinct CDR3 sequences, approximately 38% observed once, and the top ten hold 13%. No antigens are known for them. Sequencing was done on a sample of blood. These receptors originate from a girl under 18 with multiple sclerosis.

This clonotype was counted between two and nine times. The genes are TRBV12-3 or TRBV12-4 and TRBJ1-2; D ambiguous. The V end was cut by 5 bases, the J end by 0 bases, with 7 bases between. The CDR3 loop spans 13 amino acids. Here the CDR3 reads CASSHGPNYGYTF. CDR3 sequence (DNA): TGTGCCAGCAGTCATGGTCCTAACTATGGCTACACCTTC.

In its sample, this clonotype was seen a few times. The chain combines TRBV5-1 with TRBJ2-3; 9 bases match TRBD1. Germline loops: CDR1 SGHRS, CDR2 YFSETQ. Trimming at V came to 0 bases and at J to 4 bases, leaving 3 bases not matched to a gene. This CDR3 comprises 15 residues. The CDR3 spells CASSLGTGEADTQYF. The CDR3 nucleotides are TGCGCCAGCAGCTTGGGGACAGGGGAGGCAGATACGCAGTATTTT.

The chain recombines TRBV7-9 with TRBJ2-5; D is unclear. Trimming stripped 3 bases from V and 3 bases from J, with 8 bases between. This CDR3 spans 13 amino acids. The germline CDR1 and CDR2 sequences are SEHNR and FQNEAQ (reference sequence). The CDR3 nucleotides are TGTGCCAGCAGCTTCGCGGCCGAAGAGACCCAGTACTTC. Residues: CASSFAAEETQYF.

The CDR3 sequence is CASRIGQVADTQYF. DNA for the CDR3: TGTGCCAGCAGGATAGGACAGGTTGCAGATACGCAGTATTTT. The chain is built from TRBV2 and TRBJ2-3; TRBD1 agrees at 7 bases. The V and J ends lost 6 bases and 4 bases, in that order; junction bases with no gene match: 7. Germline assignment: CDR1 SNHLY and CDR2 FYNNEI. This CDR3 has 14 residues.

The genes are TRBV28 and TRBJ2-4; D is unresolved. This CDR3 is 13 amino acids long. V was cut by 4 bases and J by 13 bases, with 17 bases left in between. Germline values: CDR1 MDHEN, CDR2 SYDVKM. The CDR3 reads CASSSGEPYGQYF. Written as DNA, the CDR3 is TGTGCCAGCAGTTCAGGTGAACCCTACGGGCAGTACTTC.

V is TRBV12-3 or TRBV12-4 and J is TRBJ2-7; D might be TRBD1 or TRBD2, each matching 5 bases. The CDR3 length is 12 residues. V shed 6 bases and J shed 3 bases, with 9 bases lying between them. CDR3 protein: CASRARGYEQYF. The DNA for the CDR3 is TGTGCCAGCAGGGCGAGGGGCTACGAGCAGTACTTC.